This is a list of T cell receptor beta chains from one sample in a study of cytomegalovirus exposure and HLA in healthy donors. TCRdb's table, derived via immunoSEQ multiplex PCR, lists solely in-frame clones and lacks some. The repertoire has approximately 150,000 clones, 60% to 80% of them found once; the top ten carry 3.7%. Sequencing input: PBMCs. The receptors come from a young man in good health and CMV-seropositive. CDR3s include the opening cysteine and the closing phenylalanine or tryptophan. The D gene is left open where the match is weak. Only some rows state a clone size, as once, few, many or a class for expanded clones.

>14|-|-|TRBV5-4|TRBJ1-3
TGTGCCAGCAGCTCTCAGGGGTCTGGAAACACCATATATTTT
CASSSQGSGNTIYF
>15|TRBD1|-|TRBV28|TRBJ2-7
TGTGCCAGCAGTTCCGGGACAGCTAACTTCTACGAGCAGTACTTC
CASSSGTANFYEQYF
>13|-|-|TRBV11-2|TRBJ2-1
TGTGCCAGCAGCTTCGGAGTTTACAATGAGCAGTTCTTC
CASSFGVYNEQFF
>15|TRBD1|-|TRBV5-4|TRBJ1-4
TGTGCCACCTCGGGACAGGGAACAACTAATGAAAAACTGTTTTTT
CATSGQGTTNEKLFF
>12|-|-|TRBV29-1|TRBJ2-3
TGCAGCGAAACAGGGTACACAGATACGCAGTATTTT
CSETGYTDTQYF
>15|-|-|TRBV15|TRBJ1-2
TGTGCCACCAGCCTCGATTTGCTTGCCAACTATGGCTACCCCTTC
CATSLDLLANYGYPF
>14|TRBD1|-|TRBV6-6|TRBJ2-7
TGTGCCAGCAGTTCCCAGGGGGCTCCCTACGAGCAGTACTTC
CASSSQGAPYEQYF
>15|-|-|TRBV28|TRBJ1-1
TGTGCCAGCAGTCCTCTGCGGGGGGGGGACACTGAAGCTTTCTTT
CASSPLRGGDTEAFF
>14|-|-|TRBV11-2|TRBJ1-2
TGTGCCAGCAGCTTTTTGGGGGGAAACGTACGCTACACCTTC
CASSFLGGNVRYTF
>17|-|-|TRBV4-1|TRBJ1-4
TGCGCCAGCAGCCAGCGGGGGGTTGCCGCAACTAATGAAAAACTGTTTTTT
CASSQRGVAATNEKLFF
>14|-|-|TRBV6-6|TRBJ2-3
TGTGCCAGCGCCCGTGGGGGGTCCACAGATACGCAGTATTTT
CASARGGSTDTQYF
>16|TRBD1|-|TRBV28|TRBJ2-3
TGTGCCAGTTATGATGCAGGGGGCGATCTTAGAGATACGCAGTATTTT
CASYDAGGDLRDTQYF
>11|-|once|TRBV4-2|TRBJ1-2
TGTGCCAGCAGCCAAGCACAGAGCTACACCTTC
CASSQAQSYTF
>13|TRBD1|-|TRBV5-1|TRBJ1-2
TGCGCCAGCACCAGAGGGGGCTACTATGGCTACACCTTC
CASTRGGYYGYTF
>13|-|-|TRBV2|TRBJ2-2
TGTGCCAGCAGTGAAAATGAGGGCGGGGAGCTGTTTTTT
CASSENEGGELFF
>14|TRBD1|few|TRBV10-2|TRBJ2-7
TGCGCCAGCAGTGTCTCCGGACAGGTTGACGAGCAGTACTTC
CASSVSGQVDEQYF
>14|TRBD1|-|TRBV16|TRBJ1-2
TGTGCCAGCAGTCAAACGACAGGGAACTATGGCTACACCTTC
CASSQTTGNYGYTF
>13|-|few|TRBV25-1|TRBJ2-2
TGTGCCAGCAGTGAAGAGGGGGCCGGGGAGCTGTTTTTT
CASSEEGAGELFF
>12|TRBD1|-|TRBV29-1|TRBJ1-1
TGCAGCGTTGAAGATAGGGGACAGCAAGCTTTCTTT
CSVEDRGQQAFF
>15|TRBD1|-|TRBV19|TRBJ2-2
TGTGCCAGTAGTTGGGACAGGGGGCCGATCGGGGAGCTGTTTTTT
CASSWDRGPIGELFF
>16|TRBD1|-|TRBV13|TRBJ1-6
TGTGCCAGCAGCTTAGTCGGCGGACAGGATAGTTCACCCCTCCACTTT
CASSLVGGQDSSPLHF
>16|-|-|TRBV6-7|TRBJ2-2
TGTGCCAGCACCAAGGGTGGGGGGGCAGGCACCGGGGAGCTGTTTTTT
CASTKGGGAGTGELFF